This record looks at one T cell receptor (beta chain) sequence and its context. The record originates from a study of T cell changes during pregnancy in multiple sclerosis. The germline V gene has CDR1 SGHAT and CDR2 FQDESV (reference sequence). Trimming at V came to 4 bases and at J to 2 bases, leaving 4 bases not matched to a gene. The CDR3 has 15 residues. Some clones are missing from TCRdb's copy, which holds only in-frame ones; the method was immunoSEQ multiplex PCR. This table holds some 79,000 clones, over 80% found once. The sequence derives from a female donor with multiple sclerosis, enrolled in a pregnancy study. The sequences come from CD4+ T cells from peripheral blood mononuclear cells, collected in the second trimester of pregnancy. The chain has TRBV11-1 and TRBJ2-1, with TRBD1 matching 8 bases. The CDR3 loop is CASSSGTGTYNEQFF. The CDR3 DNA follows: TGTGCCAGCAGCTCCGGGACAGGTACCTACAATGAGCAGTTCTTC. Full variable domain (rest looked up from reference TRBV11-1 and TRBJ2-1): EAEVAQSPRYKITEKSQAVAFWCDPISGHATLYWYRQILGQGPELLVQFQDESVVDDSQLPKDRFSAERLKGVDSTLKIQPAELGDSAMYLCASSSGTGTYNEQFFGPGTRLTVL.